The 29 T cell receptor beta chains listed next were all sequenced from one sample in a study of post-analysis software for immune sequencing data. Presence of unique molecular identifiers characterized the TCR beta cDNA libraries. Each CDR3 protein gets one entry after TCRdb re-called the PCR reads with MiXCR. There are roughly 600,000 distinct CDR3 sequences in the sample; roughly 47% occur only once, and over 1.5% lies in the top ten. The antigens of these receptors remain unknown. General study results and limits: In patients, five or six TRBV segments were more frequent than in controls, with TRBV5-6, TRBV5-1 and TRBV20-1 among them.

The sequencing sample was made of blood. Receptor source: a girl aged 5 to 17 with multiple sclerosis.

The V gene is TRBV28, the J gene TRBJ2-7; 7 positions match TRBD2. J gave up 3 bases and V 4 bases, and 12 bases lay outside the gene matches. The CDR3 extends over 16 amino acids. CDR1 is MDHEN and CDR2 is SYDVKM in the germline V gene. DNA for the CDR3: TGTGCCAGCAGTTCTCCGAGGGGCGGGAGTCTCTACGAGCAGTACTTC. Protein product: CASSSPRGGSLYEQYF.

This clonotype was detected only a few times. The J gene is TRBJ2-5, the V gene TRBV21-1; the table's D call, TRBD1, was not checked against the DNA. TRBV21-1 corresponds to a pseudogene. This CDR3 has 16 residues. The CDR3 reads CASTSTDRSFQETQYF. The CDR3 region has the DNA TGTGCCAGCACTTCGACCGACAGGAGTTTCCAAGAGACCCAGTACTTC.

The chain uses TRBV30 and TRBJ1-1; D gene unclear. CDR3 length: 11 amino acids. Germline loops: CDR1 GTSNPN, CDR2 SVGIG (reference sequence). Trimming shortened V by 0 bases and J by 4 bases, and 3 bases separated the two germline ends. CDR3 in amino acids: CAWSVLTEAFF. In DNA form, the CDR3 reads TGTGCCTGGAGTGTACTCACTGAAGCTTTCTTT.

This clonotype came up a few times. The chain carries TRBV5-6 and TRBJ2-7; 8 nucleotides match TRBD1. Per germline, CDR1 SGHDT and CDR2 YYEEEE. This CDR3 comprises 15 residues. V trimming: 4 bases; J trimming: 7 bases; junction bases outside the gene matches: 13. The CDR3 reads CASSPGTGLRLEQYF. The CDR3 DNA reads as TGTGCCAGCAGCCCGGGGACAGGCCTTCGGCTGGAGCAGTACTTC.

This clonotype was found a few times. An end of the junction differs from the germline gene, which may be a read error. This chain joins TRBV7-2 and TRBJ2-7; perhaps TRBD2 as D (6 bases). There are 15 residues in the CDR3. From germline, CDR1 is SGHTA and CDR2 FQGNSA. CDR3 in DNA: TGTGCCAGCACCTTAGCCGGGACTCACTCCTACGAGCAGTACTTC. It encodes CASTLAGTHSYEQYF.

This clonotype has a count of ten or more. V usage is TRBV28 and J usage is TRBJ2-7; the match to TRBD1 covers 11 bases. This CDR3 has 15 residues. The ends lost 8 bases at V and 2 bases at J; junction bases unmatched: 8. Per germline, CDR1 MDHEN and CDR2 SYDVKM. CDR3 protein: CASYGTGGFTYEQYF. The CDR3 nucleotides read TGTGCCAGCTACGGGACAGGGGGGTTTACCTACGAGCAGTACTTC. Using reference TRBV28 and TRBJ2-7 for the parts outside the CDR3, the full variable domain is DVKVTQSSRYLVKRTGEKVFLECVQDMDHENMFWYRQDPGLGLRLIYFSYDVKMKEKGDIPEGYSVSREKKERFSLILESASTNQTSMYLCASYGTGGFTYEQYFGPGTRLTVT.

The CDR3 DNA sequence: TGTGCCAGCAGCTTAGTCCCGTCTAGCGGGGTGGATGAGCAGTTCTTC. Translating gives CASSLVPSSGVDEQFF. The rearrangement joins TRBV7-2 to TRBJ2-1; 9 bases are a match to TRBD2. Germline trimming cut 1 base from V and 8 bases from J; bases unmatched to any gene: 9. CDR1 SGHTA and CDR2 FQGNSA come from the germline V gene. This CDR3 contains 16 residues.

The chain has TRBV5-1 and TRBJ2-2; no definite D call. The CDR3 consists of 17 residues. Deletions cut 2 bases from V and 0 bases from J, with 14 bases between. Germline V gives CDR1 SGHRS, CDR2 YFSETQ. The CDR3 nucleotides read TGCGCCAGCAGCTTAATGGAGAGACGGGCGAACACCGGGGAGCTGTTTTTT. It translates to CASSLMERRANTGELFF. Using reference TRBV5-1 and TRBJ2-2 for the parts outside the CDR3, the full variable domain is KAGVTQTPRYLIKTRGQQVTLSCSPISGHRSVSWYQQTPGQGLQFLFEYFSETQRNKGNFPGRFSGRQFSNSRSEMNVSTLELGDSALYLCASSLMERRANTGELFFGEGSRLTVL.

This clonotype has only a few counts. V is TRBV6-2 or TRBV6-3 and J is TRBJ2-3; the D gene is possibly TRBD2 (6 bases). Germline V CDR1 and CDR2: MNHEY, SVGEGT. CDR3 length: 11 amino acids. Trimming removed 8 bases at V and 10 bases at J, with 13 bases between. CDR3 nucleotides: TGTGCCAGCGGTCTAGCGAGTGCGCAGTATTTT. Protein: CASGLASAQYF.

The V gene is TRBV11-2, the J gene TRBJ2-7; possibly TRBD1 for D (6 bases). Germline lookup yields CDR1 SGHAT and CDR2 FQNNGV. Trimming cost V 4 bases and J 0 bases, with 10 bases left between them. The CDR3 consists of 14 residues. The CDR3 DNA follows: TGTGCCAGCAGCTCCCCACAGGGCTCCTACGAGCAGTACTTC. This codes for CASSSPQGSYEQYF.

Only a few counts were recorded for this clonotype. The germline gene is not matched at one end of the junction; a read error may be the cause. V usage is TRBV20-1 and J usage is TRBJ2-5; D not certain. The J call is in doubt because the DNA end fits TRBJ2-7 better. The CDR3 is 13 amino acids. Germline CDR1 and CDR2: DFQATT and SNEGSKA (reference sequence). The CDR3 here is CSAGEPTGSEQYF. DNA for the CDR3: TGCAGTGCTGGAGAACCGACGGGCTCCGAGCAGTACTTC.

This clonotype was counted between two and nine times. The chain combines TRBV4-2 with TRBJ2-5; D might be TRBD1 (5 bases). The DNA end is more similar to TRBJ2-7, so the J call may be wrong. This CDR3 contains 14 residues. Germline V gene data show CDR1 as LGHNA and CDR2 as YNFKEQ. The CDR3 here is CASSQDRVDYEQYF. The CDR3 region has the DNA TGTGCCAGCAGCCAAGACAGGGTTGACTACGAGCAGTACTTC.

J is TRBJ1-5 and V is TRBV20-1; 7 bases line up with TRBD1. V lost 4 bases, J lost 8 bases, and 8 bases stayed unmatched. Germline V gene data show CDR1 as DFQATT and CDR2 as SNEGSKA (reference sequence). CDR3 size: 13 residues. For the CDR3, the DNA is TGCAGTGCTATCGGACAGGCAATCGAGCCCCAGCATTTT. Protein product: CSAIGQAIEPQHF.

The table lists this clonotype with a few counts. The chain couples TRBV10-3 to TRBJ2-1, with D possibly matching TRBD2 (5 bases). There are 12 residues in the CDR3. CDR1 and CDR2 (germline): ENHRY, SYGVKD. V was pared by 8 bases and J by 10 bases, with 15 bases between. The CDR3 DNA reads TGTGCCATCGGTCGGGAACTGGGGGAGCAGTTCTTC. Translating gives CAIGRELGEQFF.

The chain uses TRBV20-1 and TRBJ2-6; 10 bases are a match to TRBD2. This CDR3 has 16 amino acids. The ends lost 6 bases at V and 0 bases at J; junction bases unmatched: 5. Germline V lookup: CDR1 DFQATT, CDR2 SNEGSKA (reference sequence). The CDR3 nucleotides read TGCAGTGCCCGGACTAGCGGATCCTCTGGGGCCAACGTCCTGACTTTC. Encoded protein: CSARTSGSSGANVLTF.

This CDR3 is CASSEAPSLSYNEQYF. The CDR3 bases are TGTGCCAGCAGTGAAGCTCCTAGCCTATCCTACAATGAGCAGTACTTC. The chain links TRBV2 to TRBJ2-7; TRBD2 is a possible D gene (5 bases). The V and J ends lost 0 bases and 7 bases respectively, with 19 bases between them. CDR3 length equals 16 residues. From germline, CDR1 is SNHLY and CDR2 FYNNEI. The full variable domain, its missing parts supplied by reference TRBV2 and TRBJ2-7, is EPEVTQTPSHQVTQMGQEVILRCVPISNHLYFYWYRQILGQKVEFLVSFYNNEISEKSEIFDDQFSVERPDGSNFTLKIRSTKLEDSAMYFCASSEAPSLSYNEQYFGPGTRLTVT.

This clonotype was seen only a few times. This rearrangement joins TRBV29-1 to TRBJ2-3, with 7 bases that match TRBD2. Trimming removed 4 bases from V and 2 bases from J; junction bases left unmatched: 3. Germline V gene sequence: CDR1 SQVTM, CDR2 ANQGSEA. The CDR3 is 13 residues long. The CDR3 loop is CSVGAGVTDTQYF. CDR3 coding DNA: TGCAGCGTTGGGGCGGGAGTCACAGATACGCAGTATTTT.

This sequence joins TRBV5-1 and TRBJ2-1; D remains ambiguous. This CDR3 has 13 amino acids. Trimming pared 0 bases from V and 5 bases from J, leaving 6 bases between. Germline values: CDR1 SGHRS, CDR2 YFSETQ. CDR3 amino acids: CASSLVLDNEQFF. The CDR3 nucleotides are TGCGCCAGCAGCTTGGTTCTAGACAATGAGCAGTTCTTC.

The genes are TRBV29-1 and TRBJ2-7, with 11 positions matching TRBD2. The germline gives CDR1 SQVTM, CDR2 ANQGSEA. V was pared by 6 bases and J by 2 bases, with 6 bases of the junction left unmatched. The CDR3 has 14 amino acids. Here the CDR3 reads CSVLGLAGAYEQYF. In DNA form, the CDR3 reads TGCAGCGTCCTCGGACTAGCGGGTGCCTACGAGCAGTACTTC.

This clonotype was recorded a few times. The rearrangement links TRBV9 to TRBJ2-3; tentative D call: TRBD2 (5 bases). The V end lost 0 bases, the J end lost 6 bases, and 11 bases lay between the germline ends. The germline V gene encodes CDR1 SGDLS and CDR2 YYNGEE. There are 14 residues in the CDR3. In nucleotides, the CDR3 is TGTGCCAGCAGCGTAGAATGGGGAGCGGATACGCAGTATTTT. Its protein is CASSVEWGADTQYF.

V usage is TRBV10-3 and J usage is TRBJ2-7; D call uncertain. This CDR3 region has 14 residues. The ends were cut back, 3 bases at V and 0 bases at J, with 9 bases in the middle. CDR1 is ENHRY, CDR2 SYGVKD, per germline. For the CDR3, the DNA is TGTGCCATCAGTGACCGCACCAACTCCTACGAGCAGTACTTC. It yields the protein CAISDRTNSYEQYF.

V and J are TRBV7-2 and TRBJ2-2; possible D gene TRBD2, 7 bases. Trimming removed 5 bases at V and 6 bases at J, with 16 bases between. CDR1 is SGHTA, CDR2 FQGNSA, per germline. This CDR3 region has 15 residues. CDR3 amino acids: CASSPLGGAPGELFF. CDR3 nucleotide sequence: TGTGCCAGCAGCCCCCTGGGGGGGGCCCCCGGGGAGCTGTTTTTT.

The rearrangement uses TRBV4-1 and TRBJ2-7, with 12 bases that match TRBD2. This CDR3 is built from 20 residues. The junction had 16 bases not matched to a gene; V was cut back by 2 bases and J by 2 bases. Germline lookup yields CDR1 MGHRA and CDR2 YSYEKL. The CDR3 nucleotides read TGCGCCAGCAGCCAAATACTAAGACTAGCGGGAGCCCCAGTCCCCTACGAGCAGTACTTC. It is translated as CASSQILRLAGAPVPYEQYF.

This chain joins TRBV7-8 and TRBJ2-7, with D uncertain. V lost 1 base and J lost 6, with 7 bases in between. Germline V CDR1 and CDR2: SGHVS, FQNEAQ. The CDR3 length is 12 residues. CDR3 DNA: TGTGCCAGCAGCTTAGTCGGCCTCGAGCAGTACTTC. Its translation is CASSLVGLEQYF.

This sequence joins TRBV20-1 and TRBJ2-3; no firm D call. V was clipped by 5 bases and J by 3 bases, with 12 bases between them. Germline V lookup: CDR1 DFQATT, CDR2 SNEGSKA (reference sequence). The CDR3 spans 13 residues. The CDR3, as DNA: TGCAGTGCTTCCGACGACACGACAGATACGCAGTATTTT. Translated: CSASDDTTDTQYF.

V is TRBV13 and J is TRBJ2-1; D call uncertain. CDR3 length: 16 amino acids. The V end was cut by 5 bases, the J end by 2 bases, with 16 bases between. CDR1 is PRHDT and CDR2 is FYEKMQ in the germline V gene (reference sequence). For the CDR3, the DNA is TGTGCCAGCAGCCCCCGGCTGAGTCCCCCCTACAATGAGCAGTTCTTC. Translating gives CASSPRLSPPYNEQFF.

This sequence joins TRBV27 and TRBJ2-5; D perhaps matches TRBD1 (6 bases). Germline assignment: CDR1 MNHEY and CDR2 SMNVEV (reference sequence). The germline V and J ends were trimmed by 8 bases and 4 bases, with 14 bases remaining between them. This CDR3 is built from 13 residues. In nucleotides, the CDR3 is TGTGCCAGCCACAGGGCGATTGGAGAGACCCAGTACTTC. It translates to CASHRAIGETQYF.

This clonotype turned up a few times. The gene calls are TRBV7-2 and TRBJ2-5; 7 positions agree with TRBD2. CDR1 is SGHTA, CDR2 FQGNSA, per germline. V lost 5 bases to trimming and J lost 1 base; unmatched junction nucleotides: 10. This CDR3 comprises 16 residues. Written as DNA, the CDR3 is TGTGCCAGCAGCCCTCTGGCGGGAGTGGGCCAAGAGACCCAGTACTTC. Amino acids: CASSPLAGVGQETQYF.

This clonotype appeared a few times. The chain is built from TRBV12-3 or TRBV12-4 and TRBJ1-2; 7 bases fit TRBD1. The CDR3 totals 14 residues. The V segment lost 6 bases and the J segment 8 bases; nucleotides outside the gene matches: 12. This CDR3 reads CASRYTGAGVGYTF. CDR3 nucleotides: TGTGCCAGCAGATATACAGGGGCTGGTGTCGGCTACACCTTC.